These 9 T cell receptor beta chains were sequenced from one sample in a study of spatial heterogeneity in lung cancer. Regarding time point: blood at routine non-recurrence follow-up after resection. TCRdb re-called the 5' RACE reads with MiXCR, one entry per CDR3 protein. Counted here are around 70,000 distinct CDR3 sequences, around 8.9% occurring once; the ten biggest clones make up 1.9%. The source material was PBMCs, sampled at follow-up. The source of these receptors is a female donor with early-stage non-small cell lung cancer.

This clonotype has a handful of counts. The chain carries TRBV2 and TRBJ2-2; D gene unclear. There are 14 residues in the CDR3. Between the trimmed V and J ends, which lost 2 bases and 2 bases, there was a span of 6 bases. Per the germline V gene, CDR1 is SNHLY and CDR2 is FYNNEI. The CDR3 bases are TGTGCCAGCAGTGAATGGCATAACACCGGGGAGCTGTTTTTT. Its translation: CASSEWHNTGELFF.

In its sample, this clonotype was seen many times. The chain carries TRBV3-1 and TRBJ2-7; D is undetermined. V lost 4 bases and J 2 bases, leaving 12 bases between the germline ends. This CDR3 spans 14 amino acids. Germline V lookup: CDR1 LGHDT, CDR2 YNNKEL (reference sequence). CDR3 in amino acids: CASSRTITPYEQYF. Written as DNA, the CDR3 is TGTGCCAGCAGCCGGACCATTACTCCCTACGAGCAGTACTTC.

There are a few counts of this clonotype. V gene TRBV7-2 combines with J gene TRBJ1-1; D possibly corresponds to TRBD1 (6 bases). From germline, CDR1 is SGHTA and CDR2 FQGNSA. The V gene lost 10 bases and the J gene lost 4 bases, with 13 bases spanning the gap. CDR3 length equals 12 residues. Written as DNA, the CDR3 is TGTGCCATCTCCCGAGGGGGCACTGAAGCTTTCTTT. Translation gives CAISRGGTEAFF. The variable domain in full, completed from reference TRBV7-2 and TRBJ1-1, reads GAGVSQSPSNKVTEKGKDVELRCDPISGHTALYWYRQSLGQGLEFLIYFQGNSAPDKSGLPSDRFSAERTGGSVSTLTIQRTQQEDSAVYLCAISRGGTEAFFGQGTRLTVV.

This clonotype was recorded many times. The rearrangement uses TRBV7-9 and TRBJ1-3; 8 positions agree with TRBD1. This CDR3 comprises 12 residues. CDR1 is SEHNR and CDR2 is FQNEAQ in the germline V gene (reference sequence). Germline trimming cut 9 bases from V and 5 bases from J; bases unmatched to any gene: 3. CDR3 nucleotides: TGTGCCAGTGGGACAGGCCGAAACACCATATATTTT. Protein product: CASGTGRNTIYF.

This clonotype appeared many times. The CDR3 DNA reads as TGTGCCAGCAGCCAAGATTCAGCATATGGCTACACCTTC. Residues: CASSQDSAYGYTF. The chain couples TRBV14 to TRBJ1-2; D is uncertain. Germline values: CDR1 SGHDN, CDR2 FVKESK. V dropped 0 bases and J dropped 5 bases, with 7 bases sitting between them. The CDR3 has 13 amino acids.

This clonotype was seen more than once but under ten times. J is TRBJ1-4 and V is TRBV15; D ambiguous. The germline CDR1 and CDR2 sequences are LNHNV and YYDKDF (reference sequence). This CDR3 has 15 residues. V was shortened by 0 bases and J by 0 bases, with 5 bases between the two germline ends. The chain's CDR3 is CATSRDRATNEKLFF. Here the CDR3 DNA reads TGTGCCACCAGCAGAGATCGTGCAACTAATGAAAAACTGTTTTTT.

This clonotype was detected a few times. The chain uses TRBV9 and TRBJ2-5, with D maybe TRBD2 (6 bases). CDR1 and CDR2 (germline): SGDLS, YYNGEE. This CDR3 is built from 14 residues. The V end lost 3 bases, the J end lost 2 bases, and 11 bases lay between the germline ends. The CDR3 region is CASSEFSGQETQYF. The CDR3 DNA is TGTGCCAGCAGCGAGTTTAGCGGTCAAGAGACCCAGTACTTC. Full variable domain (remainder filled in from reference TRBV9 and TRBJ2-5): DSGVTQTPKHLITATGQRVTLRCSPRSGDLSVYWYQQSLDQGLQFLIQYYNGEERAKGNILERFSAQQFPDLHSELNLSSLELGDSALYFCASSEFSGQETQYFGPGTRLLVL.

CDR3 region: CAWTRDGDEQFF. The DNA of the CDR3 is TGTGCCTGGACCAGGGACGGCGATGAGCAGTTCTTC. This chain connects TRBV30 to TRBJ2-1; D could derive from TRBD1 or TRBD2 (5 bases each). V was shortened by 4 bases and J by 8 bases, with 12 bases between the two germline ends. The CDR3 covers 12 residues. Per germline, CDR1 GTSNPN and CDR2 SVGIG (reference sequence).

This clonotype was counted ten times or more. This sequence joins TRBV10-3 and TRBJ2-1; tentatively, D is TRBD1 or TRBD2 (5 bases each). This CDR3 is built from 14 residues. Germline V lookup: CDR1 ENHRY, CDR2 SYGVKD. Deletions cut 6 bases from V and 0 bases from J, with 9 bases between. The CDR3 loop is CAIRRGGSYNEQFF. The CDR3 DNA follows: TGTGCCATCAGGAGGGGCGGCTCCTACAATGAGCAGTTCTTC.